This entry concerns a single TCR beta chain. This sample stems from a study of blood T cell repertoires in COVID-19. Turning to the study itself: Samples of COVID-19 (acute and convalescent) were obtained from the United States, Italy and Spain. In each case, the material was cDNA or gDNA derived from T cells, B-cell-depleted T cells, or PBMCs.

Germline-derived CDR1 and CDR2 are SGDLS and YYNGEE. Trimming shortened V by 3 bases and J by 4 bases, and 14 bases separated the two germline ends. This CDR3 is built from 15 residues. The authors' processing: Estimates of nucleated cell counts were drawn from the amplification of reference gene primers. The method was immunoSEQ multiplex PCR; TCRdb's version includes in-frame clones alone and lacks a portion of them. The V and J calls and clone size are taken from that table; D and trimming were inferred from the DNA. The sample carries about 100,000 clones, more than 85% recorded once. The specimen was peripheral blood. The chain joins TRBV9 to TRBJ2-1; D may be TRBD2 (6 bases). The TCR was taken from a man aged 45 to 65 with active COVID-19. CDR3: CASSAQEGIYNEQFF. The DNA for the CDR3 is TGTGCCAGCAGCGCCCAGGAGGGGATATACAATGAGCAGTTCTTC.